These T cell receptor beta chains were read from a single sample in a study of T cell repertoires in cytomegalovirus infection. Using its own MiXCR run on the reads, TCRdb lists one record per CDR3 protein. The data hold approximately 240,000 distinct CDR3 sequences, with 10% to 15% observed a single time. Sample: PBMCs. These receptors were taken from a human donor in good health (CMV status not recorded). Some clones in this sample may be carry-over from other donors' samples. Both conserved end residues are part of each CDR3. The D gene is left open where the match is weak. Only some rows state a clone size, as once, few, many or a class for expanded clones.

J: TRBJ2-3
size: many
D: -
V: TRBV7-7
CDR3: CASSPRRFTDTQYF
DNA: TGTGCCAGCAGCCCACGGAGATTCACAGATACGCAGTATTTT

J: TRBJ1-1
size: -
D: -
V: TRBV19
CDR3: CASSMRQEMNTEAFF
DNA: TGTGCCAGTAGTATGCGACAGGAAATGAACACTGAAGCTTTCTTT

J: TRBJ2-2
size: few
D: -
V: TRBV18
CDR3: CASTPDLRRDTGELFF
DNA: TGTGCCAGCACCCCGGATTTAAGAAGGGACACCGGGGAGCTGTTTTTT

J: TRBJ1-2
size: many
D: TRBD1
V: TRBV7-2
CDR3: CASSTRTGGNYGYTF
DNA: TGTGCCAGCAGCACAAGGACAGGGGGGAACTATGGCTACACCTTC

J: TRBJ2-7
size: -
D: -
V: TRBV11-2
CDR3: CASSLVASSSYEQYF
DNA: TGTGCCAGCAGCTTAGTTGCTAGTAGCTCCTACGAGCAGTACTTC

J: TRBJ2-1
size: many
D: TRBD1
V: TRBV19
CDR3: CASSINRGNEQFF
DNA: TGTGCCAGTAGTATAAACAGGGGCAATGAGCAGTTCTTC

J: TRBJ1-1
size: -
D: -
V: TRBV5-1
CDR3: CASSLEGRTNTEAFF
DNA: TGCGCCAGCAGCTTGGAAGGACGGACGAACACTGAAGCTTTCTTT

J: TRBJ1-4
size: -
D: TRBD1
V: TRBV19
CDR3: CASSIEGANREKLFF
DNA: TGTGCCAGTAGTATTGAGGGGGCTAACCGTGAAAAACTGTTTTTT

J: TRBJ1-1
size: few
D: -
V: TRBV19
CDR3: CATRPGGGLDTEAFF
DNA: TGTGCCACTCGCCCCGGGGGCGGGCTGGACACTGAAGCTTTCTTT

J: TRBJ2-1
size: many
D: -
V: TRBV28
CDR3: CASSSPGEAGPASYNEQFF
DNA: TGTGCCAGCAGTTCCCCAGGGGAGGCCGGCCCGGCCTCCTACAATGAGCAGTTCTTC

J: TRBJ2-2
size: many
D: -
V: TRBV20-1
CDR3: CSAYGGGNTGELFF
DNA: TGCAGTGCTTACGGGGGAGGGAACACCGGGGAGCTGTTTTTT

J: TRBJ1-5
size: many
D: TRBD1
V: TRBV6-2/TRBV6-3
CDR3: CASSDRGPGQPQHF
DNA: TGTGCCAGCAGTGACAGGGGCCCGGGTCAGCCCCAGCATTTT

J: TRBJ2-7
size: -
D: -
V: TRBV6-5
CDR3: CASSYSRGFEQYF
DNA: TGTGCCAGCAGTTACTCGCGAGGGTTCGAGCAGTACTTC

J: TRBJ2-7
size: many
D: TRBD1
V: TRBV7-2
CDR3: CASSQQGYEQYF
DNA: TGTGCCAGCAGCCAACAGGGGTACGAGCAGTACTTC

J: TRBJ2-4
size: many
D: TRBD1
V: TRBV4-3
CDR3: CASSQDPGTGGEAKNIQYF
DNA: TGCGCCAGCAGCCAAGATCCAGGGACAGGGGGCGAAGCCAAAAACATTCAGTACTTC

J: TRBJ2-1
size: few
D: TRBD2
V: TRBV2
CDR3: CASSGGGGYNEQFF
DNA: TGTGCCAGCAGTGGCGGCGGGGGCTACAATGAGCAGTTCTTC

J: TRBJ1-4
size: many
D: -
V: TRBV15
CDR3: CATSRDGPGYEKLFF
DNA: TGTGCCACCAGCAGAGACGGGCCGGGGTATGAAAAACTGTTTTTT

J: TRBJ2-3
size: many
D: TRBD2
V: TRBV6-2/TRBV6-3
CDR3: CASSYGQLAGGTDTQYF
DNA: TGTGCCAGCAGTTACGGACAACTAGCGGGAGGCACAGATACGCAGTATTTT